A selection of T cell receptor beta chains follows, all from one sample in a study of blood T cell repertoires in COVID-19. Repertoires were generated with immunoSEQ multiplex PCR, while TCRdb's copy carries only in-frame clones and drops some. The data hold about 280,000 clones, with roughly 89% observed a single time. Sequencing was carried out using PBMCs or T cells enriched from blood (not recorded which). These receptor sequences come from a woman in her late teens or twenties with acute COVID-19. CDR3s include the opening cysteine and the closing phenylalanine or tryptophan. The order of the fields is D gene, J gene, V gene, clone size, CDR3 protein, CDR3 DNA. The D gene is left open where the match is weak. A clone size is listed for some rows: how often the clone was seen (once, few, many), or a class if it is expanded.

d_call: TRBD2
j_call: TRBJ2-3
v_call: TRBV11-3
clone_size: .
cdr3_aa: CASSLGASGITTDTQYF
cdr3_nt: TGTGCCAGCAGCTTAGGGGCTAGCGGAATTACCACAGATACGCAGTATTTT

d_call: TRBD1
j_call: TRBJ2-4
v_call: TRBV5-1
clone_size: .
cdr3_aa: CASSLQAGQGGDIQYF
cdr3_nt: TGCGCCAGCAGCTTGCAGGCGGGACAGGGAGGGGACATTCAGTACTTC

d_call: .
j_call: TRBJ2-3
v_call: TRBV30
clone_size: once
cdr3_aa: CAWSVLDTQYF
cdr3_nt: TGTGCCTGGAGTGTACTAGATACGCAGTATTTT

d_call: .
j_call: TRBJ1-1
v_call: TRBV9
clone_size: .
cdr3_aa: CASSGEAGDLDTEAFF
cdr3_nt: TGTGCCAGCAGCGGGGAAGCAGGGGACCTGGACACTGAAGCTTTCTTT

d_call: .
j_call: TRBJ2-7
v_call: TRBV30
clone_size: .
cdr3_aa: CAWSIDGKISYEQYF
cdr3_nt: TGTGCCTGGAGTATTGATGGCAAAATCTCCTACGAGCAGTACTTC

d_call: TRBD2
j_call: TRBJ2-1
v_call: TRBV9
clone_size: .
cdr3_aa: CASSYGLAHEDEQFF
cdr3_nt: TGTGCCAGCAGCTACGGACTAGCACACGAGGATGAGCAGTTCTTC

d_call: .
j_call: TRBJ1-4
v_call: TRBV7-2
clone_size: .
cdr3_aa: CASSLELNEKLFF
cdr3_nt: TGTGCCAGCAGCTTAGAACTTAATGAAAAACTGTTTTTT

d_call: TRBD2
j_call: TRBJ2-7
v_call: TRBV4-2
clone_size: .
cdr3_aa: CASSKSGSYEQYF
cdr3_nt: TGTGCCAGCAGCAAGAGCGGGAGCTACGAGCAGTACTTC

d_call: TRBD1
j_call: TRBJ2-2
v_call: TRBV6-2/TRBV6-3
clone_size: .
cdr3_aa: CASSYFDRDKDGELFF
cdr3_nt: TGTGCCAGCAGTTACTTTGACAGGGACAAGGACGGGGAGCTGTTTTTT

d_call: TRBD1
j_call: TRBJ1-2
v_call: TRBV19
clone_size: .
cdr3_aa: CASSTGRDRVGYGYTF
cdr3_nt: TGTGCCAGTAGTACTGGACGGGACAGGGTCGGATATGGCTACACCTTC

d_call: TRBD1
j_call: TRBJ1-6
v_call: TRBV2
clone_size: .
cdr3_aa: CATSGQGNSPLHF
cdr3_nt: TGTGCCACTTCGGGACAGGGGAATTCACCCCTCCACTTT

d_call: TRBD1
j_call: TRBJ1-1
v_call: TRBV6-5
clone_size: .
cdr3_aa: CASSRQGRDTEAFF
cdr3_nt: TGTGCCAGCAGCAGACAGGGCCGGGACACTGAAGCTTTCTTT

d_call: TRBD2
j_call: TRBJ2-3
v_call: TRBV18
clone_size: .
cdr3_aa: CASSPIGTGTRRTDTQYF
cdr3_nt: TGTGCCAGCTCACCGATAGGTACCGGGACTAGGCGCACAGATACGCAGTATTTT

d_call: TRBD2
j_call: TRBJ2-7
v_call: TRBV2
clone_size: .
cdr3_aa: CASSGTYSGLDSYEQYF
cdr3_nt: TGTGCCAGCAGTGGGACGTATAGCGGGCTAGATTCCTACGAGCAGTACTTC

d_call: TRBD2
j_call: TRBJ2-2
v_call: TRBV4-1
clone_size: .
cdr3_aa: CASSQRLAGESGELFF
cdr3_nt: TGCGCCAGCAGCCAACGGCTAGCGGGAGAGTCCGGGGAGCTGTTTTTT

d_call: TRBD2
j_call: TRBJ2-1
v_call: TRBV27
clone_size: .
cdr3_aa: CASSLPPSGTYNEQFF
cdr3_nt: TGTGCCAGCAGTTTACCCCCCAGCGGGACCTACAATGAGCAGTTCTTC

d_call: .
j_call: TRBJ1-4
v_call: TRBV30
clone_size: .
cdr3_aa: CASTGGDNEKLFF
cdr3_nt: TGTGCTTCGACCGGGGGGGATAATGAAAAACTGTTTTTT

d_call: .
j_call: TRBJ1-3
v_call: TRBV28
clone_size: .
cdr3_aa: CASSLDVNSGNTIYF
cdr3_nt: TGTGCCAGCAGTCTAGACGTAAACTCTGGAAACACCATATATTTT

d_call: TRBD1
j_call: TRBJ2-7
v_call: TRBV14
clone_size: once
cdr3_aa: CASSFGDRGYEQYF
cdr3_nt: TGTGCCAGCAGCTTTGGGGACAGAGGCTACGAGCAGTACTTC

d_call: .
j_call: TRBJ1-2
v_call: TRBV15
clone_size: .
cdr3_aa: CATSRDVAGRGYTF
cdr3_nt: TGTGCCACCAGCAGAGATGTTGCAGGGAGGGGCTACACCTTC

d_call: .
j_call: TRBJ1-2
v_call: TRBV20-1
clone_size: .
cdr3_aa: CSASIGGTGYGYTF
cdr3_nt: TGCAGTGCTAGTATCGGGGGAACTGGCTATGGCTACACCTTC

d_call: TRBD2
j_call: TRBJ2-3
v_call: TRBV25-1
clone_size: .
cdr3_aa: CASSDSLAGADTQYF
cdr3_nt: TGTGCCAGCAGTGATTCACTAGCGGGAGCAGATACGCAGTATTTT

d_call: TRBD2
j_call: TRBJ2-5
v_call: TRBV19
clone_size: .
cdr3_aa: CASSIDGGLTSGIQETQYF
cdr3_nt: TGTGCCAGTAGTATAGATGGGGGTCTGACTAGCGGAATCCAAGAGACCCAGTACTTC

d_call: .
j_call: TRBJ2-7
v_call: TRBV6-2/TRBV6-3
clone_size: .
cdr3_aa: CASSQHREWQYF
cdr3_nt: TGTGCCAGCAGCCAGCACCGGGAGTGGCAGTACTTC